This TCR beta chain is from a study of T-cell reconstitution after alpha-beta-depleted transplantation in children. General study results and limits: From surviving recipient T cells and thymic progenitors came the high day-60 TCRbeta diversity observed in some patients. The origin of alpha-beta T cells about two months after transplant was reportedly several hundred expanded graft clones. After one year, T-cell counts and TCRbeta diversity mostly came from new T cells.

It was with unique molecular identifiers that the TCRbeta library was prepared. Each CDR3 protein is one row after TCRdb ran MiXCR on the PCR reads. The data contain roughly 340,000 distinct CDR3 sequences, roughly 17% of them seen just once; the ten biggest clones take up approximately 44%. Worth noting for this clonotype: The antigen remains unidentified.

Germline CDR1 is SQVTM and CDR2 is ANQGSEA. V gave up 7 bases and J gave up 1 base, with 7 bases separating them. The CDR3 contains 11 residues. Material: PBMCs, mostly from graft donor cells, obtained 360 days after TCRalphabeta/CD19-depleted stem cell transplant. The chain joins TRBV29-1 to TRBJ2-5; maybe TRBD1 (6 bases). The sequence was obtained from a male patient aged 2-15 years who had a stem cell transplant for acute lymphoblastic leukemia, so the T cells may come from the graft donor. The CDR3 protein is CSGDTQETQYF. The CDR3 DNA sequence: TGCAGCGGGGACACCCAAGAGACCCAGTACTTC.